A selection of T cell receptor beta chains follows, all from one sample in a study of blood T cells in healthy people across ages. TCRdb reprocessed the 5' RACE reads with MiXCR, giving one entry per CDR3 protein. This sample has roughly 1,800,000 distinct CDR3 sequences; around half occur once, and the top ten carry roughly 2.1%. What was sequenced was blood. These receptors were obtained from a woman in her 40s in good health. Each CDR3 is given with its conserved first and last residue. D genes are given only for firm matches. Expanded clones are given a class, and other clones once, few, many or no size at all.

TRBV5-1	TRBJ1-6	NA	NA	CASSLTVPSGGSPLHF	TGCGCCAGCAGCTTGACGGTTCCATCGGGAGGTTCACCCCTCCACTTT
TRBV7-2	TRBJ1-1	TRBD1	NA	CASSRQGDLTEAFF	TGTGCCAGCAGCCGTCAGGGGGACTTAACTGAAGCTTTCTTT
TRBV18	TRBJ2-5	NA	once	CASSPLAGGNQETQYF	TGTGCCAGCTCACCACTAGCCGGAGGTAACCAAGAGACCCAGTACTTC
TRBV7-2	TRBJ2-7	NA	NA	CASRGGTGAGYEQYF	TGTGCCAGCAGGGGGGGTACAGGAGCCGGCTACGAGCAGTACTTC
TRBV6-4	TRBJ2-1	TRBD2	NA	CASSDSLGGGYNEQFF	TGTGCCAGCAGTGACTCCCTTGGGGGGGGGTACAATGAGCAGTTCTTC
TRBV6-1	TRBJ2-1	TRBD1	NA	CASRSLGQGWRNEQFF	TGTGCCAGCAGAAGCTTGGGACAGGGTTGGCGAAATGAGCAGTTCTTC
TRBV25-1	TRBJ2-3	NA	few	CAGSEWGASTDTQYF	TGTGCCGGCAGTGAATGGGGGGCTAGCACAGATACGCAGTATTTT
TRBV6-1	TRBJ2-1	NA	few	CASSERTGGDNEQFF	TGTGCCAGCAGTGAAAGAACAGGGGGGGACAATGAGCAGTTCTTC
TRBV20-1	TRBJ1-2	NA	NA	CSARDSSEDGYTF	TGCAGTGCTAGAGACAGCTCGGAAGATGGCTACACCTTC
TRBV6-5	TRBJ2-5	NA	once	CASRYSGVGTQYF	TGTGCCAGCAGATACAGTGGTGTTGGGACCCAGTACTTC
TRBV28	TRBJ2-6	NA	few	CASCSRRGLRSGANVLTF	TGTGCCAGCTGCTCCCGCAGGGGCTTACGCTCTGGGGCCAACGTCCTGACTTTC
TRBV7-2	TRBJ1-4	NA	NA	CASSRTGTREKLFF	TGTGCCAGCAGTCGTACCGGGACCAGAGAAAAACTGTTTTTT
TRBV10-3	TRBJ2-3	NA	few	CAIGGGVTDTQYF	TGTGCCATCGGGGGTGGGGTTACAGATACGCAGTATTTT
TRBV7-8	TRBJ2-1	NA	few	CASSLLPEGNNEQFF	TGTGCCAGCAGCCTCCTTCCGGAGGGGAACAATGAGCAGTTCTTC
TRBV3-1	TRBJ1-6	NA	few	CASSPRGGSYNSPLHF	TGTGCCAGCAGCCCCCGGGGGGGCTCCTATAATTCACCCCTCCACTTT
TRBV6-1	TRBJ2-7	NA	NA	CASSEQGRPSYEQYF	TGTGCCAGCAGCGAACAGGGCAGGCCATCCTACGAGCAGTACTTC
TRBV28	TRBJ2-5	NA	NA	CASSLPRGAVQETQYF	TGTGCCAGCAGTCTACCTCGTGGGGCAGTCCAAGAGACCCAGTACTTC
TRBV20-1	TRBJ2-5	NA	NA	CSFSAGPLVETQYF	TGCAGCTTTTCGGCGGGTCCCCTGGTGGAGACCCAGTACTTC
TRBV5-1	TRBJ2-5	TRBD1	few	CASSADRGRQETQYF	TGCGCCAGCAGCGCGGACAGGGGGCGCCAAGAGACCCAGTACTTC
TRBV7-2	TRBJ2-3	NA	few	CASRDYGGPYTDTQYF	TGTGCCAGCAGGGACTACGGGGGGCCCTACACAGATACGCAGTATTTT
TRBV27	TRBJ1-6	NA	NA	CASSFRVTYNSPLHF	TGTGCCAGCAGTTTCCGAGTGACCTATAATTCACCCCTCCACTTT
TRBV25-1	TRBJ2-1	NA	NA	CASSETDSGYNEQFF	TGTGCCAGCAGTGAAACTGACTCAGGATACAATGAGCAGTTCTTC
TRBV9	TRBJ1-1	NA	NA	CASSGATVTVRTEAFF	TGTGCCAGCAGCGGCGCAACGGTCACGGTTCGGACTGAAGCTTTCTTT
TRBV7-2	TRBJ2-1	TRBD2	NA	CASSPPGLAGEQGEQFF	TGTGCCAGCAGCCCACCGGGACTAGCGGGGGAGCAGGGTGAGCAGTTCTTC
TRBV27	TRBJ1-5	TRBD1	NA	CASSQRTGNQPQHF	TGTGCCAGCAGTCAGAGGACAGGGAATCAGCCCCAGCATTTT
TRBV24-1	TRBJ2-7	TRBD1	NA	CATSPPGQGPYEQYF	TGTGCCACCAGTCCCCCGGGACAGGGCCCCTACGAGCAGTACTTC
TRBV6-2/TRBV6-3	TRBJ2-3	NA	few	CASSYEWRYADTQYF	TGTGCCAGCAGTTACGAATGGCGCTATGCAGATACGCAGTATTTT
TRBV6-5	TRBJ2-5	NA	NA	CASSRRNGETQYF	TGTGCCAGCAGTCGCAGGAATGGAGAGACCCAGTACTTC
TRBV29-1	TRBJ1-1	NA	many	CSVEDLPGATEAFF	TGCAGCGTTGAAGATTTGCCGGGGGCTACCGAAGCTTTCTTT
TRBV15	TRBJ2-3	NA	many	CATSGRGSTDTQYF	TGTGCCACCAGCGGTCGGGGTAGCACAGATACGCAGTATTTT
TRBV20-1	TRBJ2-3	TRBD2	few	CSARDAKRGGTDTQYF	TGCAGTGCTAGAGACGCAAAGCGGGGGGGCACAGATACGCAGTATTTT
TRBV7-9	TRBJ1-6	NA	NA	CASSLYVLGEIYNSPLHF	TGTGCCAGCAGCTTATACGTCCTCGGGGAAATCTATAATTCACCCCTCCACTTT
TRBV28	TRBJ2-1	TRBD2	NA	CASSYPLGLAGGAYNEQFF	TGTGCCAGCAGTTACCCACTTGGACTAGCGGGGGGGGCCTACAATGAGCAGTTCTTC
TRBV2	TRBJ2-3	NA	NA	CASSEGRTELRTDTQYF	TGTGCCAGCAGTGAAGGGCGGACTGAACTACGCACAGATACGCAGTATTTT
TRBV29-1	TRBJ2-2	NA	NA	CSVEENRGFGGSGELFF	TGCAGCGTTGAAGAAAACAGGGGCTTTGGAGGGTCCGGGGAGCTGTTTTTT
TRBV18	TRBJ1-6	NA	NA	CASSPRQGRTPLHF	TGTGCCAGCTCACCTCGGCAGGGGCGGACACCCCTCCACTTT
TRBV6-6	TRBJ2-5	TRBD2	NA	CASSWGTSDWETQYF	TGTGCCAGCAGTTGGGGGACTAGCGATTGGGAGACCCAGTACTTC
TRBV5-1	TRBJ2-5	NA	NA	CASSSWDLFQETQYF	TGCGCCAGCAGCTCCTGGGACCTATTTCAAGAGACCCAGTACTTC
TRBV4-1	TRBJ1-5	NA	NA	CASSQVLGSSNQPQHF	TGCGCCAGCAGCCAAGTGTTGGGGTCTAGCAATCAGCCCCAGCATTTT
TRBV20-1	TRBJ1-5	TRBD1	few	CSARGDRGGQPQHF	TGCAGTGCTAGAGGAGACAGGGGAGGTCAGCCCCAGCATTTT
TRBV29-1	TRBJ2-3	NA	NA	CSVEGGGSRDTQYF	TGCAGCGTTGAAGGGGGCGGCTCGCGGGATACGCAGTATTTT
TRBV7-2	TRBJ1-2	NA	NA	CASSPYRERGYGYTF	TGTGCCAGCAGCCCGTACAGGGAGAGGGGCTATGGCTACACCTTC
TRBV4-3	TRBJ2-4	TRBD2	NA	CASSRSGVAKNIQYF	TGCGCCAGCAGCCGTAGCGGGGTAGCCAAAAACATTCAGTACTTC
TRBV12-3/TRBV12-4	TRBJ2-7	TRBD2	NA	CASSRTSGQSYEQYF	TGTGCCAGCAGTCGGACTAGCGGGCAATCCTACGAGCAGTACTTC
TRBV2	TRBJ1-2	NA	NA	CASSEQSGYGYTF	TGTGCCAGCAGTGAACAGTCAGGTTATGGCTACACCTTC
TRBV7-2	TRBJ1-3	NA	NA	CASSLRRGIVGNTIYF	TGTGCCAGCAGCTTACGACGGGGGATTGTCGGAAACACCATATATTTT
TRBV7-9	TRBJ2-4	NA	NA	CASSLEVNIQYF	TGTGCCAGCAGCTTAGAAGTAAACATTCAGTACTTC
TRBV28	TRBJ2-1	NA	few	CASSLSGSGNEQFF	TGTGCCAGCAGTTTATCAGGATCGGGCAATGAGCAGTTCTTC
TRBV27	TRBJ2-1	TRBD1	NA	CASSQDRGMNEQFF	TGTGCCAGCAGTCAGGACAGGGGAATGAATGAGCAGTTCTTC
TRBV5-6	TRBJ1-2	TRBD1	NA	CASSFRTGANYGYTF	TGTGCCAGCAGCTTCCGGACAGGGGCTAACTATGGCTACACCTTC